What follows describes a single T cell receptor (beta chain). Its antigen is not known. Sequencing was performed with immunoSEQ multiplex PCR; in TCRdb, only in-frame clones are kept and a portion is missing. Of more than 75,000 clones in the sample, 75% to 90% were seen once. The source of the sample is a study of identifying expanded T cells in peripheral blood. The study's findings and limits: Across healthy donors, higher total template counts meant significantly greater approximately two-week count variance.

V shed 0 bases, J shed 2 bases, and the junction held 1 base outside the gene matches. The CDR3 has 14 residues. CDR1 and CDR2 (germline): LGHNA, YSLEER. Sequencing used blood. This chain joins TRBV4-3 and TRBJ2-7; 7 nucleotides agree with TRBD2. This TCR came from a person between 18 and 75 years old in good health. This CDR3 is CASSQEAGTYEQYF. The DNA for the CDR3 is TGCGCCAGCAGCCAAGAAGCGGGAACCTACGAGCAGTACTTC.